One and the same sample provided the 20 T cell receptor beta chains below, sequenced in a study of cytomegalovirus exposure and HLA in healthy donors. Primers: 60 Vbeta forward and 13 Jbeta reverse. Method: immunoSEQ multiplex PCR; TCRdb's copy keeps in-frame clones and lacks some. The repertoire has over 130,000 clones, 82% of them found once; the top ten carry 1.4% to 1.5%. Source material: PBMCs. The receptors stem from a young man in good health and CMV-seropositive.

This rearrangement joins TRBV25-1 to TRBJ1-4, with 11 bases lining up with TRBD1. V dropped 2 bases and J dropped 10; count of bases not matched to a gene: 9. Per germline, CDR1 MGHDK and CDR2 SYGVNS. CDR3 length: 16 residues. Here the CDR3 DNA reads TGTGCCAGCAGTGAAGGGGGGACAGGGGGTTTTGGAAAACTGTTTTTT. Translating it yields CASSEGGTGGFGKLFF. Complete variable domain (other parts from reference TRBV25-1 and TRBJ1-4): EADIYQTPRYLVIGTGKKITLECSQTMGHDKMYWYQQDPGMELHLIHYSYGVNSTEKGDLSSESTVSRIRTEHFPLTLESARPSHTSQYLCASSEGGTGGFGKLFFGSGTQLSVL.

This clone has a handful of counts. The genes are TRBV6-5 and TRBJ1-5, with 7 positions matching TRBD1. The length of the CDR3 is 15 residues. Trimming took 5 bases from V and 11 from J; bases not matched to a gene: 15. CDR1 and CDR2 (germline): MNHEY, SVGAGI. For the CDR3, the DNA is TGTGCCAGCAGTCCAGGGACAGCCGCCGGGTACGCCCAGCATTTT. It encodes CASSPGTAAGYAQHF.

CDR3 coding DNA: TGTGCCAGCAGTTTCTCTAGCGGGGGGGGGAGCACAGATACGCAGTATTTT. It specifies CASSFSSGGGSTDTQYF. This rearrangement joins TRBV27 to TRBJ2-3; TRBD2 matches at 12 bases. The CDR3 sequence is 17 residues long. Germline V gene lookup returns CDR1 MNHEY and CDR2 SMNVEV (reference sequence). V shed 3 bases and J 0 bases; nucleotides not matched to a gene: 4.

V gene TRBV7-9 combines with J gene TRBJ2-7; D gene uncertain. The CDR3 has 12 amino acids. Looked up from germline, CDR1 is SEHNR and CDR2 is FQNEAQ (reference sequence). Trimming left V 6 bases short and J 2 bases short, with 8 bases between. CDR3 amino acids: CASSRQTYEQYF. The DNA of the CDR3 is TGTGCCAGCAGTCGACAAACCTACGAGCAGTACTTC.

The rearrangement uses TRBV6-1 and TRBJ2-2; 7 positions agree with TRBD2. Germline V gene sequence: CDR1 MNHNS, CDR2 SASEGT. The CDR3 extends over 15 amino acids. V lost 11 bases, J lost 4 bases, and 13 bases stayed unmatched. In nucleotides, the CDR3 is TGTGCCGGCTTTCCGGGAGGTGGGGGCACCGGGGAGCTGTTTTTT. Its protein is CAGFPGGGGTGELFF.

The chain employs TRBV7-9 and TRBJ2-3, with 8 bases fitting TRBD2. The length of the CDR3 is 16 residues. V was clipped by 5 bases and J by 5 bases; unmatched bases: 12. Germline V gives CDR1 SEHNR, CDR2 FQNEAQ (reference sequence). The CDR3 DNA follows: TGTGCCAGCAGCCCTGGGACTAGGGGATGGCAAGATACGCAGTATTTT. Amino acids: CASSPGTRGWQDTQYF.

The rearrangement joins TRBV10-3 to TRBJ2-3; 13 bases are shared with TRBD2. V dropped 2 bases and J dropped 6; count of bases not matched to a gene: 2. The germline V gene has CDR1 ENHRY and CDR2 SYGVKD. The CDR3 loop spans 15 amino acids. The CDR3 sequence: CAISEGLAGVDTQYF. The CDR3 bases are TGTGCCATCAGTGAGGGACTAGCGGGGGTGGATACGCAGTATTTT.

The chain combines TRBV6-5 with TRBJ1-1; possible D gene TRBD1, 5 bases. Trimming took off 2 bases at V and 0 bases at J, with 10 bases between the two ends. Germline CDR1 and CDR2: MNHEY and SVGAGI. This CDR3 has 15 amino acids. The CDR3, as DNA: TGTGCCAGCAGTTACGATAGGGGAATGAACACTGAAGCTTTCTTT. This codes for CASSYDRGMNTEAFF.

This clone showed up just a few times. V and J are TRBV5-5 and TRBJ2-2; D remains ambiguous. Trimming stripped 0 bases from V and 5 bases from J, with 8 bases between. Germline lookup yields CDR1 SGHKS and CDR2 YYEKEE (reference sequence). CDR3 length: 14 amino acids. DNA of the CDR3: TGTGCCAGCAGCTTGGTCCGACAAACCGGGGAGCTGTTTTTT. Amino acid sequence: CASSLVRQTGELFF.

Remarks on this clone: Other DNA sequences from this sample encode an identical CDR3 as well. The chain couples TRBV15 to TRBJ2-7; a possible D gene is TRBD1 (6 bases). The CDR3 runs to 14 residues. V lost 0 bases and J lost 2, with 8 bases in between. Germline CDR1 LNHNV, CDR2 YYDKDF (reference sequence). CDR3: CATSRDTGTYEQYF. The CDR3 DNA is TGTGCCACCAGCAGAGATACAGGGACCTACGAGCAGTACTTC.

The CDR3 reads CASSLWAGASYEQYF. The CDR3, as DNA: TGTGCCAGCAGTTTATGGGCAGGGGCCTCCTACGAGCAGTACTTC. The V call is TRBV28, the J call TRBJ2-7; possibly TRBD1 for D (6 bases). The germline gives CDR1 MDHEN, CDR2 SYDVKM. The CDR3 is 15 residues long. V lost 0 bases and J lost 0, with 9 bases in between. Based on the CDR3 plus reference TRBV28 and TRBJ2-7, the full variable domain is DVKVTQSSRYLVKRTGEKVFLECVQDMDHENMFWYRQDPGLGLRLIYFSYDVKMKEKGDIPEGYSVSREKKERFSLILESASTNQTSMYLCASSLWAGASYEQYFGPGTRLTVT.

This chain connects TRBV28 to TRBJ2-7; no clear D. The CDR3 covers 11 residues. Trimming cost V 7 bases and J 4 bases, with 8 bases left between them. The V gene's germline CDR1 is MDHEN and CDR2 SYDVKM. As DNA, the CDR3 is TGTGCCAGCATGTCCACTTACGAGCAGTACTTC. Its translation: CASMSTYEQYF.

The chain has TRBV5-1 and TRBJ2-3, with a possible D match to TRBD2 (5 bases). The V end lost 4 bases, the J end lost 4 bases, and 25 bases lay between the germline ends. The CDR3 contains 18 residues. Per the germline V gene, CDR1 is SGHRS and CDR2 is YFSETQ. The CDR3 reads CASSQATDLLGQADTQYF. The CDR3 nucleotides are TGCGCCAGCAGCCAAGCAACGGACTTGCTGGGTCAAGCAGATACGCAGTATTTT.

This sequence joins TRBV7-3 and TRBJ2-1; D is possibly TRBD1 (5 bases). V dropped 1 base and J dropped 9 bases, with 13 bases sitting between them. CDR1 is SGHTA and CDR2 is FQGTGA in the germline V gene. This CDR3 has 14 amino acids. The CDR3 nucleotides read TGTGCCAGCAGCTTAAAGGGTAGTAGGGGTGAGCAGTTCTTC. Translating it yields CASSLKGSRGEQFF.

A few counts support this clone. The chain links TRBV6-1 to TRBJ2-1, with a tentative D call TRBD1 (6 bases). The germline V gene has CDR1 MNHNS and CDR2 SASEGT. V was pared by 6 bases and J by 4 bases, with 19 bases between. The CDR3 runs to 16 residues. Here the CDR3 DNA reads TGTGCCAGCAGCGAACGGACAGTGCCAGGATACAATGAGCAGTTCTTC. Translating gives CASSERTVPGYNEQFF.

The genes are TRBV6-6 and TRBJ2-7, with 9 bases that match TRBD1. The CDR3 is 15 amino acids. CDR1 and CDR2 from the germline V gene are MNHNY and SVGAGI (reference sequence). Trimming at V came to 6 bases and at J to 6 bases, leaving 12 bases not matched to a gene. The CDR3 protein is CASSPTGGGFGEQYF. CDR3 DNA: TGTGCCAGCAGCCCAACAGGGGGCGGTTTCGGCGAGCAGTACTTC.

The chain's CDR3 is CASSPMTGTNIQYF. CDR3 DNA sequence: TGTGCCAGCAGCCCTATGACAGGGACAAACATTCAGTACTTC. The chain combines TRBV9 with TRBJ2-4, with 7 bases identical to TRBD1. CDR1 and CDR2 from the germline V gene are SGDLS and YYNGEE. Losses at the gene ends were 4 bases for V and 6 bases for J; bases not matched to a gene: 7. This CDR3 contains 14 residues.

This chain links TRBV5-1 with TRBJ1-1, with 8 bases lining up with TRBD1. J lost 5 bases, V lost 2 bases, and 8 bases had no gene match. Germline lookup yields CDR1 SGHRS and CDR2 YFSETQ. The CDR3 has 15 residues. This CDR3 is CASSLRTGLITEAFF. The CDR3 DNA reads as TGCGCCAGCAGCTTACGGACAGGGTTAATAACTGAAGCTTTCTTT.

Many counts were recorded for this clone. The chain combines TRBV4-2 with TRBJ2-7, with 8 bases aligning to TRBD2. V lost 0 bases and J lost 1; bases outside the gene matches: 5. This CDR3 is 16 amino acids long. The germline V gene has CDR1 LGHNA and CDR2 YNFKEQ. This CDR3 is CASSQDQASGSYEQYF. The CDR3 region has the DNA TGTGCCAGCAGCCAAGATCAGGCTAGCGGGTCCTACGAGCAGTACTTC.

This chain connects TRBV7-8 to TRBJ1-1, with D perhaps TRBD1 (5 bases). Between the trimmed V and J ends, which lost 1 base and 1 base, there was a span of 10 bases. CDR3 length: 15 amino acids. CDR1 is SGHVS, CDR2 FQNEAQ, per germline. The CDR3 sequence: CASSLGGATNTEAFF. The DNA for the CDR3 is TGTGCCAGCAGCTTAGGGGGCGCTACGAACACTGAAGCTTTCTTT.